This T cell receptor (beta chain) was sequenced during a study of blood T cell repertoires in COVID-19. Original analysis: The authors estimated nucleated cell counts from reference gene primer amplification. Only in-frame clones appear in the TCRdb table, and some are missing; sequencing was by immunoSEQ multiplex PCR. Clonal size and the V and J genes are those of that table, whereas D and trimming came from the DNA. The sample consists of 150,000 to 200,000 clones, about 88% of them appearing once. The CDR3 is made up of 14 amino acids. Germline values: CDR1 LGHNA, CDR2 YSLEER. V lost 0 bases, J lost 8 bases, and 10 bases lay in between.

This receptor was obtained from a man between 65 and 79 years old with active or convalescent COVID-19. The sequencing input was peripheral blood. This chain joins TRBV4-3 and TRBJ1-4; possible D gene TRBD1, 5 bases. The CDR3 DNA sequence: TGCGCCAGCAGCCAAGATGGAAGGGGCGAAAAACTGTTTTTT. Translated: CASSQDGRGEKLFF.